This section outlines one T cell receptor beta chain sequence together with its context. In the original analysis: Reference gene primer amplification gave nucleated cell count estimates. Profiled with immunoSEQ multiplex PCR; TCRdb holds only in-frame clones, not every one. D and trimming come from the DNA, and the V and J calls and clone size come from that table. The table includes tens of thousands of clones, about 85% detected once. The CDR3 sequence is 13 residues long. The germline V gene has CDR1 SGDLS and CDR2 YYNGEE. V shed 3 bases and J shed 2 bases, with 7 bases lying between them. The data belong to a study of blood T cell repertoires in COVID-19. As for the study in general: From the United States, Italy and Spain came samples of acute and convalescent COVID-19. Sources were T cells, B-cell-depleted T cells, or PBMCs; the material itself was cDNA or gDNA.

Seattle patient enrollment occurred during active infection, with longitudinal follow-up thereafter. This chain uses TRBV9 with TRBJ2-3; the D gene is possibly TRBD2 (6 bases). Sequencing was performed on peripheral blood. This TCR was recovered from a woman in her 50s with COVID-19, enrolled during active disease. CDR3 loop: CASSGRATDTQYF. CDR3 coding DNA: TGTGCCAGCAGCGGGAGGGCCACAGATACGCAGTATTTT.